This TCR beta chain was identified during a study of T cell responses to AZD1222 COVID-19 vaccine. The overall study: It was second doses at about 4 or about 12 weeks that were pooled. Study results and caveats: Spike-wide vaccine-associated CD4 TCRs dominated at 160-218 and 743-854. The repertoires were collected only after the peak T cell response. Nearly half of the spike-specific TCRs reportedly recognize variant regions that carry no mutations.

Only in-frame clones appear in the TCRdb table, and some are missing; sequencing was by immunoSEQ multiplex PCR. Here the sample spans around 110,000 clones, 85% to 95% being singletons. As to this clone: Its antigen is undetermined.

CDR3 length equals 14 residues. V was cut by 4 bases and J by 4 bases, with 13 bases left in between. Per germline, CDR1 MNHEY and CDR2 SVGAGI. The gene calls are TRBV6-5 and TRBJ1-2, with D perhaps matching TRBD1 (6 bases). The specimen comprised peripheral blood, sampled on day 0 of AZD1222 vaccination. This clonotype was sampled from an adult in good health. The CDR3 bases are TGTGCCAGCAGTTCCGGGGGGCTATTCTATGGCTACACCTTC. Translation gives CASSSGGLFYGYTF.